Included here is one T cell receptor (beta chain) sequence, with context. What it binds is unknown. This specimen comes from a study of cytotoxic CD8 clonotypes in ibrutinib-treated CLL. Looking at the study overall: After median roughly 68 months, about 14 stayed in remission, around twelve progressed; responses 25 or so partial, 2 complete.

General study results and limits: A difference in sampling times existed between sustained-remission and progressing patients. Baseline clonality exceeded age-matched healthy donors and tracked circulating CD8+ T-cell counts.

Method: immunoSEQ multiplex PCR; TCRdb's copy keeps in-frame clones and lacks some. The data show about 250,000 clones, 70% seen once. The origin of this receptor is a human donor with chronic lymphocytic leukemia. The sequencing here drew on PBMCs, taken after 24 months of ibrutinib treatment.

CDR3 amino acids: CASSYRMHSYEQYF. The CDR3, as DNA: TGTGCCAGCAGTTACCGGATGCACTCCTACGAGCAGTACTTC. The V gene is TRBV6-5, the J gene TRBJ2-7, with D uncertain. Trimming pared 2 bases from V and 0 bases from J, leaving 8 bases between. Germline loops: CDR1 MNHEY, CDR2 SVGAGI. The CDR3 consists of 14 residues.